This T cell receptor beta chain was obtained from a study of Graves' ophthalmopathy and Graves' hyperthyroidism. Transcripts of RNA were the source for amplifying TCR beta CDR3 regions. An initial RT-PCR round employing HTBI primers preceded a second-round multiplex PCR. TCRdb re-analysed the multiplex PCR reads in MiXCR, keeping a single row per CDR3 protein. The sample gives about 740,000 distinct CDR3 sequences, roughly two fifths of which show up once; around 40% is in the top ten. V lost 5 bases and J 9 bases, leaving 11 bases between the germline ends. The CDR3 runs to 13 residues. CDR1 is SEHNR and CDR2 is FQNEAQ in the germline V gene (reference sequence). Moderate-to-severe activity, CAS ≥3, NOSPECS ≥4 and a duration under 3 months were seen in donors with ophthalmopathy. Certain patients were not enrolled. These were patients with other autoimmune diseases, uncontrolled infections, pregnancy or lactation. The diagnosis was founded upon clinical symptoms, serum thyroxine, TRAb, thyroid ultrasound and orbital computed tomography.

This TCR was sampled from an adult man with Graves' ophthalmopathy. The chain joins TRBV7-9 to TRBJ1-6, with a weak D call TRBD1 (5 bases). Sequencing was done on a sample of peripheral blood. The CDR3 is CASSARQFSPLHF. The CDR3 region has the DNA TGTGCCAGCAGCGCTCGACAGTTTTCACCCCTCCACTTT.